Listed below are T cell receptor beta chains from one sample, sequenced in a study of blood T cell repertoires in COVID-19. Measured with immunoSEQ multiplex PCR; TCRdb has only the in-frame clones, and not every one. This table has some 260,000 clones, about 87% appearing once. The specimen sequenced was peripheral blood. The origin of the receptors is a woman aged 70-85 years with COVID-19, enrolled during active disease. Both conserved end residues are part of each CDR3. Clone size is not always given. Where it is, it says once, few, many or a class for expanded clones.

v_call	clone_size	j_call	cdr3_aa
TRBV18	-	TRBJ2-7	CASSLGQGDEQYF
TRBV27	-	TRBJ2-7	CASSLASGYGEQYF
TRBV7-9	-	TRBJ2-7	CASSTGLAGGHEQYF
TRBV6-4	-	TRBJ1-4	CASSPPHLNRGREKLFF
TRBV7-2	-	TRBJ1-2	CASSLATGPRGYTF
TRBV24-1	-	TRBJ2-3	CATSDSPGTQYF
TRBV5-1	-	TRBJ2-6	CASSLTGGTSGANVLTF
TRBV29-1	-	TRBJ2-5	CSASQETQYF
TRBV25-1	-	TRBJ1-4	CASSELGGREKLFF
TRBV15	-	TRBJ2-7	CATSRESGTSYEQYF
TRBV14	-	TRBJ1-1	CASSRKRFREAFF
TRBV21-1	once	TRBJ2-7	CASSGRGSGRDEQYF
TRBV30	-	TRBJ1-2	CAWFAVHYGYTF
TRBV12-3/TRBV12-4	-	TRBJ2-1	CASSPEGVGQFF
TRBV6-5	-	TRBJ2-1	CASSYSGYNEQFF
TRBV4-2	-	TRBJ1-5	CASSQDNSGQGSQPQHF
TRBV9	-	TRBJ1-4	CASSVTLGAKLFF
TRBV19	-	TRBJ1-1	CASSPWGQGVAAFF
TRBV5-1	-	TRBJ2-1	CASSSTSGRGSSYNEQFF
TRBV6-6	-	TRBJ1-4	CASSYLQGDGKLFF
TRBV6-6	-	TRBJ1-1	CASSLGGNTEAFF
TRBV4-1	-	TRBJ2-2	CASSQDFGGARGGELFF
TRBV2	-	TRBJ1-2	CASSEVQGATGYGYTF
TRBV6-5	once	TRBJ1-5	CASSSTGGPGQPQHF
TRBV2	once	TRBJ1-3	CASSEVGVFSGNTIYF
TRBV4-1	-	TRBJ1-2	CASSQDLPGDSYGYTF
TRBV4-1	-	TRBJ1-6	CASSQQQGLSPLHF
TRBV7-9	-	TRBJ1-2	CASSRTGQGWGGYTF
TRBV9	-	TRBJ1-5	CASSVDTYQPQHF
TRBV7-3	-	TRBJ2-3	CASSLGTSGGTDTQYF
TRBV29-1	-	TRBJ1-6	CSVRGTGNSPLHF
TRBV19	-	TRBJ1-4	CASRGMGLTNEKLFF
TRBV15	-	TRBJ1-3	CATSRDVLSSGNTIYF
TRBV19	few	TRBJ2-3	CASTDLAGVADTQYF
TRBV7-9	-	TRBJ2-7	CASKRELSYEQYF
TRBV9	-	TRBJ2-1	CASSERDISYNEQFF
TRBV19	-	TRBJ2-5	CASSMGQGKWKTQYF
TRBV10-3	-	TRBJ1-1	CAITGQGNTEAFF
TRBV12-3/TRBV12-4	-	TRBJ1-2	CASSLQGARGYTF
TRBV28	-	TRBJ1-1	CASSRTGGTEAFF
TRBV6-5	-	TRBJ2-7	CASSYSDRAGGEQYF
TRBV15	-	TRBJ2-3	CATSRAQEADTQYF